The 18 T cell receptor beta chains below all came from one sample that was sequenced in a study of blood T cell repertoires in COVID-19. Profiled with immunoSEQ multiplex PCR; TCRdb holds only in-frame clones, not every one. Of roughly 230,000 clones detected, 75% to 90% appear once; the ten largest clones hold around 4.6%. The specimen sequenced was peripheral blood. These receptors all come from a woman aged 40 to 50 who had recovered from COVID-19.

The V gene is TRBV2, the J gene TRBJ2-7, with 9 bases matching TRBD1. The CDR3 totals 16 residues. From germline, CDR1 is SNHLY and CDR2 FYNNEI. The V and J ends lost 4 bases and 2 bases, in that order; junction bases with no gene match: 9. CDR3 protein: CASSAALGQGTYEQYF. The DNA for the CDR3 is TGTGCCAGCAGTGCGGCGTTGGGACAGGGTACCTACGAGCAGTACTTC.

V gene TRBV19 combines with J gene TRBJ2-5, with 7 bases that match TRBD2. V shed 1 base, J shed 2 bases, and the junction held 4 bases outside the gene matches. The CDR3 length is 15 residues. CDR1 and CDR2 (germline): LNHDA, SQIVND (reference sequence). CDR3 protein: CASSIVGGSQETQYF. CDR3 DNA: TGTGCCAGTAGTATAGTCGGGGGGTCTCAAGAGACCCAGTACTTC.

V usage is TRBV15 and J usage is TRBJ2-5; 8 positions agree with TRBD1. After removal of 2 bases from V and 1 base from J, the junction contained 3 bases not matched to a gene. The CDR3 covers 15 residues. CDR1 is LNHNV and CDR2 is YYDKDF in the germline V gene (reference sequence). CDR3 DNA: TGTGCCACCAGCAGAACCACAGGGGGCCAAGAGACCCAGTACTTC. Encoded protein: CATSRTTGGQETQYF.

This chain joins TRBV7-9 and TRBJ1-1; TRBD1 aligns across 8 bases. There are 15 residues in the CDR3. From germline, CDR1 is SEHNR and CDR2 FQNEAQ (reference sequence). Losses at the gene ends were 3 bases for V and 1 base for J; bases not matched to a gene: 4. In DNA form, the CDR3 reads TGTGCCAGCAGCTTCTCAGGGGGCCCGAACACTGAAGCTTTCTTT. This gives the protein CASSFSGGPNTEAFF.

The V call is TRBV2, the J call TRBJ1-1; 8 bases align to TRBD1. Germline assignment: CDR1 SNHLY and CDR2 FYNNEI. This CDR3 region has 18 residues. V was pared by 2 bases and J by 6 bases, with 17 bases of the junction left unmatched. The CDR3 DNA reads TGTGCCAGCAGTGAATTTAGGTGGCAGGGGGCAACCGTCTCTGAAGCTTTCTTT. As protein: CASSEFRWQGATVSEAFF.

The DNA for the CDR3 is TGTGCCAGCAGCTATATCACAGGGGAGGATCAGCCCCAGCATTTT. It is translated as CASSYITGEDQPQHF. V is TRBV11-1 and J is TRBJ1-5; TRBD1 aligns across 7 bases. The CDR3 runs 15 residues. Per germline, CDR1 SGHAT and CDR2 FQDESV (reference sequence). The trim removed 4 bases at V and 5 bases at J, leaving 8 bases unmatched. Complete variable domain (other parts from reference TRBV11-1 and TRBJ1-5): EAEVAQSPRYKITEKSQAVAFWCDPISGHATLYWYRQILGQGPELLVQFQDESVVDDSQLPKDRFSAERLKGVDSTLKIQPAELGDSAMYLCASSYITGEDQPQHFGDGTRLSIL.

The V gene is TRBV25-1, the J gene TRBJ2-1; 12 nucleotides line up with TRBD2. This CDR3 is 14 amino acids long. Looked up from germline, CDR1 is MGHDK and CDR2 is SYGVNS. V trimming: 6 bases; J trimming: 5 bases; junction bases outside the gene matches: 2. The CDR3 DNA reads as TGTGCCAGCAGACTAGCGGGGGGTAACAATGAGCAGTTCTTC. This sequence encodes CASRLAGGNNEQFF.

The chain combines TRBV6-5 with TRBJ1-2; possibly TRBD1 for D (5 bases). Trimming took 4 bases from V and 4 from J, leaving 13 bases between them. There are 14 residues in the CDR3. Germline V lookup: CDR1 MNHEY, CDR2 SVGAGI. The CDR3, as DNA: TGTGCCAGCAGTTCCTTCGACAGCTTCTATGGCTACACCTTC. Encoded protein: CASSSFDSFYGYTF.

This chain links TRBV5-6 with TRBJ2-1, with D possibly matching TRBD2 (6 bases). The length of the CDR3 is 17 residues. Trimming removed 1 base at V and 0 bases at J, with 14 bases between. Germline loops: CDR1 SGHDT, CDR2 YYEEEE. The CDR3 spells CASSLRLWGGSYNEQFF. The CDR3 bases are TGTGCCAGCAGCTTGCGGTTATGGGGAGGCTCCTACAATGAGCAGTTCTTC. Based on the CDR3 plus reference TRBV5-6 and TRBJ2-1, the full variable domain is DAGVTQSPTHLIKTRGQQVTLRCSPKSGHDTVSWYQQALGQGPQFIFQYYEEEERQRGNFPDRFSGHQFPNYSSELNVNALLLGDSALYLCASSLRLWGGSYNEQFFGPGTRLTVL.

The chain recombines TRBV7-8 with TRBJ1-1; D might be TRBD1 (5 bases). The CDR3 length is 17 residues. Per the germline V gene, CDR1 is SGHVS and CDR2 is FQNEAQ. The ends were cut back, 3 bases at V and 0 bases at J, with 17 bases in the middle. CDR3 sequence: CASSFSQDSPMNTEAFF. DNA of the CDR3: TGTGCCAGCAGCTTCTCCCAAGACAGCCCCATGAACACTGAAGCTTTCTTT.

A note on this clone: The same CDR3 is also encoded by other DNA sequences in this sample. The V and J genes are TRBV7-2 and TRBJ1-1; 8 nucleotides align to TRBD1. In germline, CDR1 is SGHTA, CDR2 FQGNSA. CDR3 length: 13 residues. Germline trimming cut 4 bases from V and 3 bases from J; bases unmatched to any gene: 1. The CDR3 reads CASSSQGDTEAFF. CDR3 nucleotide sequence: TGTGCCAGCAGCTCACAGGGGGACACTGAAGCTTTCTTT.

The V gene is TRBV5-5, the J gene TRBJ1-1, with a weak D call TRBD1 (5 bases). The CDR3 extends over 13 amino acids. CDR1 is SGHKS and CDR2 is YYEKEE in the germline V gene (reference sequence). The V end lost 5 bases, the J end lost 8 bases, and 16 bases lay between the germline ends. The CDR3 DNA reads TGTGCCAGCAGGGTATGGTTGGGGCGAGAAGCTTTCTTT. Its translation is CASRVWLGREAFF.

This chain connects TRBV28 to TRBJ1-5; D is possibly TRBD1 (5 bases). Trimming shortened V by 6 bases and J by 4 bases, and 16 bases separated the two germline ends. Germline-derived CDR1 and CDR2 are MDHEN and SYDVKM. This CDR3 comprises 15 residues. The CDR3 is CASRVGGGGNQPQHF. The CDR3 DNA follows: TGTGCCAGCAGGGTAGGTGGGGGGGGGAATCAGCCCCAGCATTTT.

The chain employs TRBV19 and TRBJ1-1; D remains unclear. Germline assignment: CDR1 LNHDA and CDR2 SQIVND (reference sequence). Trimming took 5 bases from V and 2 from J, leaving 9 bases between them. CDR3 length: 13 amino acids. CDR3 loop: CASSLQINTEAFF. In nucleotides, the CDR3 is TGTGCCAGTAGTCTACAGATTAACACTGAAGCTTTCTTT.

V is TRBV3-1 (or the pseudogene TRBV3-2) and J is TRBJ2-7, with a weak D call TRBD2 (5 bases). Germline V gene sequence: CDR1 LGHDT, CDR2 YNNKEL (reference sequence). The CDR3 has 14 residues. The CDR3 sequence is CASSQDSTSREVGV. Here the CDR3 DNA reads TGTGCCAGCAGCCAAGACTCGACGTCACGGGAAGTTGGCGTC.

The V gene is TRBV24-1, the J gene TRBJ2-2, with D possibly being TRBD1 (5 bases). Trimming shortened V by 1 base and J by 6 bases, and 11 bases separated the two germline ends. Germline lookup yields CDR1 KGHDR and CDR2 SFDVKD. There are 15 residues in the CDR3. The CDR3 spells CATSDFTRASGELFF. DNA for the CDR3: TGTGCCACCAGTGATTTCACCAGGGCGTCCGGGGAGCTGTTTTTT.

The gene calls are TRBV28 and TRBJ1-6; 8 nucleotides agree with TRBD1. CDR3 length: 17 amino acids. The trim removed 1 base at V and 5 bases at J, leaving 7 bases unmatched. Germline assignment: CDR1 MDHEN and CDR2 SYDVKM. The chain's CDR3 is CASSLLGQGGNNSPLHF. The CDR3 coding sequence is TGTGCCAGCAGTTTATTAGGACAGGGTGGGAATAATTCACCCCTCCACTTT.

V usage is TRBV9 and J usage is TRBJ2-7; D is perhaps TRBD2 (7 bases). The CDR3 is 15 amino acids. Per the germline V gene, CDR1 is SGDLS and CDR2 is YYNGEE. V was clipped by 0 bases and J by 3 bases, with 13 bases between them. The CDR3 reads CASSVAAGADYEQYF. In DNA, the CDR3 is TGTGCCAGCAGCGTAGCCGCGGGGGCCGACTACGAGCAGTACTTC.